This T cell receptor (beta chain) was identified in a study of vaccination and CD4 T cells after COVID-19 (dated by TCRdb to the early 2020s). For context, the study as a whole: The convalescent cohort included six males and four females, with two Hispanic individuals, seven Caucasians, two Asians and one multiracial person. Two doses of either the Pfizer-BioNTech BNT162b2 vaccine (n=8) or the Moderna mRNA-1273 vaccine (n=2) were administered to participants. Post-COVID blood samples from convalescent patients were collected a median of around 100 days after diagnosis, with a range of roughly 30 to 161 days. Post-vaccine blood samples were collected a median of approximately 68 days after the second vaccine dose, ranging from about 12 to 241 days. Culture stimuli were overlapping spike peptide pools from SARS-CoV-2 and from the common cold coronaviruses HCoV-NL63, HCoV-OC43 and HCoV-229E. Control cultures received a CEFX viral epitope pool as the positive control, an HIV-1 Nef peptide pool as the negative control, or no peptide. In over 8 COVID-19 convalescent patients and a handful of infection-naive healthy vaccine recipients, the spike-specific CD4+ TCR repertoire before mRNA vaccination was compared with the repertoire after mRNA vaccination. Memory CD4+ T cell crossreactivity between SARS-CoV-2 and common cold coronavirus spike proteins was assessed at the TCR clonotype level in an earlier paper using these donors. What the research found in general, with its limitations: Although the median number of SARS-CoV-2-reactive clonotypes went up from around 20 after infection to 30 to 45 after vaccination, the increase was not significant. Of the vaccine-specific clones found in convalescent patients, nearly all (304 of 307) were mono-reactive for SARS-CoV-2 spike instead of being cross-reactive with common cold coronaviruses. Only a relatively small number of convalescent patients were included in the study, and early timepoints following natural infection were not analyzed. In convalescent patients, a median roughly 87% of post-vaccine SARS-CoV-2-reactive clones were detected only after vaccination, and vaccine-specific priming was suggested by this finding.

CDR1 and CDR2, looked up from the germline V gene (reference sequence), are LNHNV and YYDKDF. CDR3 length: 14 amino acids, cysteine to phenylalanine. Only the CDR3 DNA stays, 42 bases, in frame from base 1. Trimming leaves V shorter by 2 bases and J shorter by 6 bases, with the junction holding 3 bases beyond the gene matches. This clonotype was found a few times. Its specific antigen is unknown. The input lacks base qualities; no much larger clone sits a single base away. Library construction relied on PCR. TCR sequencing of DNA from cultured CD4+ T cells used the Oncomine TCR Beta short-read assay at the Johns Hopkins FTIC core. The QIAamp micro DNA kit was used to extract genomic DNA from the cultured CD4+ T cells. Oncomine TCR Beta libraries from cultured CD4+ T cells were pooled using unique dual indexes and sequenced on an Illumina iSeq 100. Per the authors' processing: Non-productive sequences were removed, and CDR3s not starting with C, not ending with F or W, or shorter than 7 amino acids were discarded. The MANAFEST web application was used to identify antigen-specific clonotypes by comparing peptide-stimulated wells against reference wells and other culture wells. For a clone to be called positive, the clone needed an FDR below 0.05, an odds ratio above 5, and a productive frequency above 0.1% in at least two of three replicate wells. A clonotype counted as cross-reactive if it showed significant expansion both in the SARS-CoV-2 spike wells and in at least one common cold coronavirus spike condition. Similarity between CDR3 sequences was evaluated in R version 3.6.1 using Levenshtein distances (stringdist) and unrooted phylogenetic trees (ape). TCRdb reprocessed the public reads (quality trimming at Q25 with fastp, clone calling with MiXCR) and kept in-frame beta chains. Rows are unified per CDR3 protein, each entry keeping the most common DNA and genes. The V and J calls and clone size come from TCRdb's table, not from the authors' own analysis. The sample contains about 7,400 distinct CDR3 sequences, approximately 40% of them found a single time. The ten largest clones capture 15% to 20% of the sample.

The intended sense of this specimen's treatment or condition label: roughly 10-day PBMC culture with coronavirus spike peptide pools or control peptides (ViraFEST assay). CD4+ T cells from unexposed donors were collected before the COVID-19 pandemic (2011-2018). The study used the ViraFEST assay, which expanded antigen-specific T cells with peptide pools and then identified expanded clonotypes by TCR sequencing. Each well held two million PBMCs cultured with around 9 ug/ml peptide pools in IMDM containing roughly 5% human AB serum and roughly 9.3 IU/ml IL-2. Half of the culture medium was replaced with fresh IL-2-containing medium on days 3 and 7. After 10 days of culture, CD4+ T cells were isolated by negative selection with the EasySep CD4+ T cell isolation kit. As far as cell numbers permitted, CD4+ T cells from unexposed donors were tested for reactivity against SARS-CoV-2 S and N as well as four spike pools from common cold coronaviruses. Ficoll-Paque Plus gradient centrifugation was used to isolate PBMCs from whole blood, and the isolated PBMCs were then either used fresh or cryopreserved at -140C. Triplicate wells were generally used for each culture condition. Leukapheresis product for the unexposed donors was bought commercially.

The source material was CD4+ T cells from blood, cultured in vitro. This sequence was found in a human donor in good health. The V and J segments used are TRBV15 and TRBJ1-2; 10 junctional bases match TRBD1. The CDR3 here reads CATSRRDRGHGYTF. The sequenced DNA is TGTGCCACCAGCAGACGGGACAGGGGCCATGGCTACACCTTC.